The clone carrying this TCR beta chain was observed once. The antigen is not known. This record comes from a study of lymphopenia after photon versus proton radiotherapy. General study results and limits: Under photons, naive T cells and diversity fell while effector/memory populations rose. Oligoclonal CD8+ Temra expansion after nadir drove photon patients' diversity drop. Better survival with proton therapy was suggested as possible, not demonstrated. In patients who died, overall survival fell as post-nadir TCR diversity dropped more.

The CDR3 has 15 residues. Looked up from germline, CDR1 is KGHSH and CDR2 is LQKENI. J lost 1 base, V lost 3 bases, and 5 bases had no gene match. Libraries were prepared by immunoSEQ multiplex PCR; TCRdb keeps only in-frame clonotypes and omits some of them. The sample carries tens of thousands of clones, 65% to 90% recorded once. This chain connects TRBV18 to TRBJ1-1; the match to TRBD1 covers 7 bases. The TCR comes from a man aged 35 to 55 with gastric cancer. The sequencing used peripheral blood, collected from a patient treated with photon-based radiotherapy. The CDR3 sequence is CASSPDRDKNTEAFF. The CDR3, as DNA: TGTGCCAGCTCACCCGACAGGGATAAGAACACTGAAGCTTTCTTT.